One and the same sample provided the 21 T cell receptor beta chains below, sequenced in a study of cytomegalovirus exposure and HLA in healthy donors. The protocol was immunoSEQ multiplex PCR, while the TCRdb copy is restricted to in-frame clones and leaves out a portion. The sample yields about 170,000 clones, 95% to 96% seen once. Sequencing used PBMCs. The receptors here all came from a woman under 30 in good health and CMV-seronegative.

This clone was seen a single time. Other DNA sequences in the sample encode the same CDR3. V gene TRBV7-2 combines with J gene TRBJ2-1, with D perhaps matching TRBD2 (5 bases). CDR1 and CDR2 from the germline V gene are SGHTA and FQGNSA. The CDR3 has 13 residues. The V end was cut by 1 base, the J end by 7 bases, with 8 bases between. Written as DNA, the CDR3 is TGTGCCAGCAGCTTAGTCCGGGGAAATGAGCAGTTCTTC. This gives the protein CASSLVRGNEQFF.

The chain has TRBV11-2 and TRBJ1-1; possible D gene TRBD1, 6 bases. This CDR3 is built from 13 residues. Germline V gene data show CDR1 as SGHAT and CDR2 as FQNNGV. With 1 base removed from V and 7 bases from J, the gap between germline ends came to 10 bases. The CDR3 region has the DNA TGTGCCAGCAGCTTAGCTACAGGGAATGAAGCTTTCTTT. It translates to CASSLATGNEAFF.

This clone was seen only once. V gene TRBV7-2 combines with J gene TRBJ2-1; 8 nucleotides align to TRBD2. The junction had 2 bases not matched to a gene; V was cut back by 7 bases and J by 0 bases. Germline V gives CDR1 SGHTA, CDR2 FQGNSA. The CDR3 covers 14 residues. The DNA of the CDR3 is TGTGCCAGCAAAGCGGGGGCCTCCTACAATGAGCAGTTCTTC. This translates into CASKAGASYNEQFF.

The V gene is TRBV6-5, the J gene TRBJ1-1; 8 nucleotides match TRBD1. This CDR3 has 15 amino acids. Germline V gene data show CDR1 as MNHEY and CDR2 as SVGAGI. J lost 8 bases, V lost 6 bases, and 14 bases had no gene match. The DNA for the CDR3 is TGTGCCAGCAGCCGAAACCGCCGGGACAGGAAAGAAGCTTTCTTT. It is translated as CASSRNRRDRKEAFF.

J is TRBJ2-1 and V is TRBV5-8, with no clear D. V was trimmed by 4 bases and J by 1 base, leaving 12 bases between them. The CDR3 loop spans 15 amino acids. CDR1 SGHTS and CDR2 YDEGEE come from the germline V gene. CDR3 region: CASSLTRLSYNEQFF. The CDR3 DNA reads TGTGCCAGCAGCCTGACGCGGCTTTCCTACAATGAGCAGTTCTTC.

The J gene is TRBJ1-1, the V gene TRBV6-6, with D perhaps TRBD1 (6 bases). CDR3 length: 14 amino acids. Trimming left V 4 bases short and J 0 bases short, with 9 bases between. Germline V CDR1 and CDR2: MNHNY, SVGAGI (reference sequence). The CDR3 coding sequence is TGTGCCAGCAGTTCTACAGGGTTGAACACTGAAGCTTTCTTT. It is translated as CASSSTGLNTEAFF.

This chain joins TRBV18 and TRBJ1-2; D call uncertain. The CDR3 is 14 residues long. Per the germline V gene, CDR1 is KGHSH and CDR2 is LQKENI. V gave up 5 bases and J gave up 5 bases, with 15 bases separating them. The DNA for the CDR3 is TGTGCCAGCTCAGTCACAACCACGGGGTATGGCTACACCTTC. Its translation: CASSVTTTGYGYTF. Complete variable domain (other parts from reference TRBV18 and TRBJ1-2): NAGVMQNPRHLVRRRGQEARLRCSPMKGHSHVYWYRQLPEEGLKFMVYLQKENIIDESGMPKERFSAEFPKEGPSILRIQQVVRGDSAAYFCASSVTTTGYGYTFGSGTRLTVV.

The chain is built from TRBV7-2 and TRBJ2-7, with 8 bases fitting TRBD2. The germline V gene has CDR1 SGHTA and CDR2 FQGNSA. The CDR3 contains 16 residues. Trimming removed 1 base from V and 0 bases from J; junction bases left unmatched: 5. CDR3 coding DNA: TGTGCCAGCAGCTTAGACCGGGGGGGGGCCTCCTACGAGCAGTACTTC. This gives the protein CASSLDRGGASYEQYF.

The V call is TRBV5-4, the J call TRBJ2-7, with D perhaps TRBD2 (6 bases). V was shortened by 4 bases and J by 8 bases, with 16 bases between the two germline ends. Germline assignment: CDR1 SGHNT and CDR2 YYREEE (reference sequence). The CDR3 sequence is 13 residues long. The CDR3 protein is CASSPNLRTKQYF. The DNA for the CDR3 is TGTGCCAGCAGCCCGAATCTAAGGACTAAGCAGTACTTC.

The chain carries TRBV19 and TRBJ1-1; TRBD1 agrees at 10 bases. Losses at the gene ends were 4 bases for V and 7 bases for J; bases not matched to a gene: 6. CDR1 LNHDA and CDR2 SQIVND come from the germline V gene (reference sequence). The CDR3 sequence is 14 residues long. CDR3 residues: CASSTGTGAGEAFF. The CDR3, as DNA: TGTGCCAGTAGTACCGGGACAGGGGCAGGTGAAGCTTTCTTT.

This clone was seen once. For the CDR3, the DNA is TGTGCCAGCAGCTTAGGGGGGCTAGGCGTGAACACTGAAGCTTTCTTT. Amino acids: CASSLGGLGVNTEAFF. The V gene is TRBV7-2, the J gene TRBJ1-1; D may be TRBD1 (6 bases). Looked up from germline, CDR1 is SGHTA and CDR2 is FQGNSA. This CDR3 region has 16 residues. The ends were cut back, 1 base at V and 0 bases at J, with 12 bases in the middle.

The V gene is TRBV27, the J gene TRBJ2-3; D ambiguous. Germline assignment: CDR1 MNHEY and CDR2 SMNVEV (reference sequence). The CDR3 has 13 amino acids. Trimming took 4 bases from V and 5 from J, leaving 10 bases between them. The CDR3 DNA sequence: TGTGCCAGCAGTTCTCGTGCCGGAGATACGCAGTATTTT. This translates into CASSSRAGDTQYF.

J is TRBJ2-6 and V is TRBV6-5; D perhaps matches TRBD1 (5 bases). The V and J ends lost 2 bases and 4 bases respectively, with 12 bases between them. Germline CDR1 reads MNHEY; CDR2 reads SVGAGI. The CDR3 sequence is 16 residues long. CDR3 DNA sequence: TGTGCCAGCAGTTACGGTCCAGGGTGGGGGGCCAACGTCCTGACTTTC. It encodes CASSYGPGWGANVLTF.

The chain carries TRBV7-2 and TRBJ1-6; 9 bases match TRBD1. V lost 8 bases and J lost 1; bases outside the gene matches: 6. The CDR3 is made up of 16 amino acids. Per germline, CDR1 SGHTA and CDR2 FQGNSA. The CDR3 sequence is CASGGTGSSYNSPLHF. The DNA of the CDR3 is TGTGCCAGCGGCGGGACAGGGAGTTCCTATAATTCACCCCTCCACTTT.

The chain uses TRBV6-4 and TRBJ2-1; 12 nucleotides agree with TRBD2. CDR1 MRHNA and CDR2 SNTAGT come from the germline V gene. This CDR3 spans 15 amino acids. V lost 3 bases to trimming and J lost 6 bases; unmatched junction nucleotides: 3. The CDR3 loop is CASSEASGGANEQFF. In DNA form, the CDR3 reads TGTGCCAGCAGTGAAGCTAGCGGGGGGGCCAATGAGCAGTTCTTC.

The chain combines TRBV6-5 with TRBJ2-3; D is unresolved. The CDR3 spans 14 residues. Germline V gene sequence: CDR1 MNHEY, CDR2 SVGAGI. V dropped 6 bases and J dropped 2 bases, with 12 bases sitting between them. The CDR3 region has the DNA TGTGCCAGCAGCCTCCGACTCGTCACAGATACGCAGTATTTT. Encoded protein: CASSLRLVTDTQYF.

The chain uses TRBV6-1 and TRBJ2-5; TRBD2 agrees at 11 bases. V was pared by 7 bases and J by 2 bases, with 6 bases of the junction left unmatched. This CDR3 has 15 residues. Germline CDR1 reads MNHNS; CDR2 reads SASEGT. The CDR3 DNA sequence: TGTGCCAGCACGGGGACTAGCGGAGATCAAGAGACCCAGTACTTC. Translation: CASTGTSGDQETQYF.

The chain joins TRBV11-2 to TRBJ1-5, with 11 bases matching TRBD1. Unmatched junction bases numbered 7, after V lost 5 bases and J lost 7 bases. The germline V gene encodes CDR1 SGHAT and CDR2 FQNNGV. The CDR3 length is 15 residues. The CDR3 loop reads CASSRNGQGAQPQHF. Here the CDR3 DNA reads TGTGCCAGCAGCCGGAATGGACAGGGGGCACAGCCCCAGCATTTT.

This rearrangement joins TRBV7-2 to TRBJ2-1; TRBD2 matches 9 bases. Germline V gene data show CDR1 as SGHTA and CDR2 as FQGNSA. The CDR3 is 16 residues long. V gave up 6 bases and J gave up 3 bases; unmatched junction bases: 9. In nucleotides, the CDR3 is TGTGCCAGCAGTTCGGAGCGGGGGGACCTCTACAATGAGCAGTTCTTC. Amino acid sequence: CASSSERGDLYNEQFF.

The rearrangement links TRBV27 to TRBJ2-7; TRBD1 matches 7 bases. Trimming took 6 bases from V and 4 from J; bases not matched to a gene: 12. This CDR3 comprises 15 residues. From germline, CDR1 is MNHEY and CDR2 SMNVEV (reference sequence). The CDR3 sequence: CASSRGSPIGYEQYF. The CDR3 nucleotides read TGTGCCAGCAGCAGGGGGTCGCCGATCGGGTACGAGCAGTACTTC.

The CDR3 coding sequence is TGTGCCAGCGGCCCGGGGGTCAACACCGGGGAGCTGTTTTTT. This gives the protein CASGPGVNTGELFF. This sequence joins TRBV11-3 and TRBJ2-2, with a possible D match to TRBD2 (6 bases). The CDR3 is made up of 14 amino acids. Germline V gene data show CDR1 as SGHNT and CDR2 as YENEEA. Trimming took off 8 bases at V and 2 bases at J, with 12 bases between the two ends.